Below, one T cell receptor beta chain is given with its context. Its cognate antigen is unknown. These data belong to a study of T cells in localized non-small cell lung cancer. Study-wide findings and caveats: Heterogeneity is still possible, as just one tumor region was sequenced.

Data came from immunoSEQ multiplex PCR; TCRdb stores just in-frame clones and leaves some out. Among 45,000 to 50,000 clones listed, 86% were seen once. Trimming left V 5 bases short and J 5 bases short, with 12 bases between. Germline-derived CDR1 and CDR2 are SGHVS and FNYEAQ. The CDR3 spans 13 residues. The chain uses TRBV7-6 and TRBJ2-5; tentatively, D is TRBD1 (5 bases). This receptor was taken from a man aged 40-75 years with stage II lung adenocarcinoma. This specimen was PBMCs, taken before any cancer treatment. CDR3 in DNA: TGTGCCAGCAGCGGCTGGAAGGGGGAGACCCAGTACTTC. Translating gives CASSGWKGETQYF.